The present T cell receptor beta chain was sequenced within a study of OX40 agonist ivuxolimab in advanced cancers. This clone was found once. Germline V lookup: CDR1 MNHEY, CDR2 SVGAGI. V was trimmed by 2 bases and J by 3 bases, leaving 10 bases between them. The CDR3 has 14 residues. The table came from immunoSEQ multiplex PCR; TCRdb's copy has only in-frame clones and leaves some out. The table lists roughly 43,000 clones, approximately 88% of them singletons, with around 60% in the top ten. The chain recombines TRBV6-5 with TRBJ2-5; possible D gene TRBD1, 5 bases. The TCR comes from an adult with an advanced solid tumor such as melanoma, head and neck, liver or kidney cancer. The specimen was CD4+ or CD8+ T cells sorted from blood, collected in a trial of the OX40 agonist ivuxolimab. The CDR3 region has the DNA TGTGCCAGCAGTTACCAGGGTATTGAAGAGACCCAGTACTTC. Encoded protein: CASSYQGIEETQYF.